The present entry profiles one TCR beta chain with its context. Antigen specificity is unknown. The data were taken from a study of memory CD4+ T cells and cytomegalovirus serostatus. Study overall: Of the healthy Belgian adults, eight or nine were CMV seropositive and 20 to 30 seronegative.

Single viable CD3+CD4+CD8-CD45RO+ cells were sorted as the memory CD4+ T cells. Serum IgG to CMV pp150, pp28, p38 and p52 defined serostatus. This table comes from immunoSEQ multiplex PCR, and its TCRdb copy is limited to in-frame clones, with some not included. The data show 41,000 or so clones, with roughly three quarters seen just once and roughly 0.87% held by the top ten. General study findings and limits: CD4+ memory repertoires contained about 40% of the 164 reported CMV TCRbeta sequences. A US-trained random forest predicted CMV serostatus with median AUC around 0.92.

Sequencing was carried out using memory CD4+ T cells from blood. This clonotype was sampled from an adult in good health and CMV-seronegative.

The CDR3 sequence: CASSIMGTGGSGANVLTF. Written as DNA, the CDR3 is TGTGCCAGTAGTATCATGGGGACGGGGGGCTCTGGGGCCAACGTCCTGACTTTC. The chain is built from TRBV19 and TRBJ2-6; the match to TRBD2 covers 7 bases. The junction had 8 bases not matched to a gene; V was cut back by 3 bases and J by 0 bases. The CDR3 totals 18 residues. CDR1 is LNHDA and CDR2 is SQIVND in the germline V gene (reference sequence).